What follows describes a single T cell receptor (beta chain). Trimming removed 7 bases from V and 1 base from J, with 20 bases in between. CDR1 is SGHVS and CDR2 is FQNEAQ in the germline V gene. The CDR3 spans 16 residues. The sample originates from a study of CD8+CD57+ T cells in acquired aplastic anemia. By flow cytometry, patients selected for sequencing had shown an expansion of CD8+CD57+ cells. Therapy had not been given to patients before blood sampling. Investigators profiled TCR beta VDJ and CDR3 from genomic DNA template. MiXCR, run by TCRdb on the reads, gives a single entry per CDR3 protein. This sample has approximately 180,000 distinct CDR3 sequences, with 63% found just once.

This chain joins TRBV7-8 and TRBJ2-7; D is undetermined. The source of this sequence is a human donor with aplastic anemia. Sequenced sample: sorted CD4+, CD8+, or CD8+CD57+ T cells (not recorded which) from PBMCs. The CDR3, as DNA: TGTGCCAGCACTTCACTTGCGCTCCCTCCTTCCTACGAGCAGTACTTC. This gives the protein CASTSLALPPSYEQYF.